This TCR beta chain emerged from a study of immunodeficiency (dated by TCRdb to between 2018 and 2020). In the study overall: Repertoire analysis was done to look for VDJ recombination defects and oligoclonality. Overall study outcomes, separate from this receptor: Compared with control CD8+ T cells, patient CD8+ T cells had restricted TRB V-J pairing and reduced productive entropy. Severe oligoclonality, as judged by top-100 and total clonotype frequencies, was observed in patient CD8+ T cells but not in patient CD4+ T cells. In the entropy comparisons of patients versus healthy controls, patients were shown as n=3 (open circles), and an effect on thymic development was only suggested as possible.

With regard to this clone: The clone's antigen remains unknown. No base-level quality is on record; no much larger clone is a single base apart.

Genomic DNA was isolated using the QIAamp DNA Blood Mini Kit and then sent out for immunoSEQ repertoire analysis. Multiplex PCR was used to amplify CDR3 regions from a standard amount of genomic DNA template. PCR products were sequenced on an Illumina platform. Concerning the study's data processing: Alignment of sequences to a reference was performed, and V, D and J gene definitions were taken from IMGT. To eliminate PCR and sequencing errors, a nearest-neighbor clustering algorithm combined closely related sequences. V, D and J usage in productive unique and total sequences was analyzed using ImmunoSEQ Analyzer tools and R version 3.6.1. The source is immuneACCESS, and TCRdb retained only in-frame sequences with V and J called. Part of the clones is not carried over; for the studies checked, unresolved V genes explain less than half of this, and the remainder is unexplained. That table gives V, J and clone size, and the DNA gave D and trimming. The sample contains approximately 3,100 clones, about 89% of them found a single time. In total, the top ten clones hold around 11% of the sample.

Before TCR sequencing, CD3+CD8+ T cells were sorted out of fresh PBMCs. Taken from the germline V gene, the CDR1 and CDR2 loops are SNHLY and FYNNEI. A distance of 18 bases separates the germline ends of V and J, which lose 11 bases and 1 base respectively. The CDR3, cysteine through phenylalanine, is 15 amino acids long. Of the read, only the CDR3 DNA is kept; its 45 bases are in frame from base 1. The chain employs TRBV2 and TRBJ2-1; TRBD2 could be the D gene, as 5 bases match. The sequence was collected from a human donor in good health. The source material was CD8+ T cells from blood. The CDR3 protein: CALDPGIRSYNEQFF. The nucleotides are TGTGCCTTGGACCCCGGGATTAGGTCCTACAATGAGCAGTTCTTC.